The 29 T cell receptor beta chains listed next were all sequenced from one sample in a study of T cells in Graves' hyperthyroidism and ophthalmopathy. Amplification targeted TCR beta CDR3 regions from RNA transcripts. With the HTBI primer set, the TCR CDR3 went through a first round of RT-PCR. From the multiplex PCR reads, TCRdb called clonotypes with MiXCR, one entry per CDR3 protein. The repertoire holds about 640,000 distinct CDR3 sequences, with around 20% as singletons. What was sequenced was blood. The receptors stem from a man aged 30 to 39 with Graves' ophthalmopathy.

The rearrangement uses TRBV9 and TRBJ1-2, with D possibly matching TRBD1 (6 bases). The CDR3 length is 15 residues. The germline V and J ends were trimmed by 3 bases and 3 bases, with 15 bases remaining between them. In germline, CDR1 is SGDLS, CDR2 YYNGEE. CDR3 sequence: CASSDRETGDYGYTF. CDR3 in DNA: TGTGCCAGCAGCGACAGGGAGACTGGAGACTATGGCTACACCTTC.

The table lists this clonotype with many counts. The chain joins TRBV28 to TRBJ2-3, with D possibly called TRBD1 or TRBD2 (6 bases each). V was trimmed by 3 bases and J by 2 bases, leaving 12 bases between them. Per the germline V gene, CDR1 is MDHEN and CDR2 is SYDVKM. The CDR3 has 15 residues. The DNA of the CDR3 is TGTGCCAGCAGTTTGGAGGGACACTCCACAGATACGCAGTATTTT. Protein sequence: CASSLEGHSTDTQYF.

This clonotype was detected many times. This chain uses TRBV4-1 with TRBJ1-5; 7 nucleotides line up with TRBD1. V lost 5 bases, J lost 4 bases, and 8 bases stayed unmatched. Looked up from germline, CDR1 is MGHRA and CDR2 is YSYEKL. There are 15 residues in the CDR3. The chain's CDR3 is CASSDSQGRNQPQHF. The DNA for the CDR3 is TGCGCCAGCAGCGACTCACAGGGGCGTAATCAGCCCCAGCATTTT.

A note on this clonotype: Sequence at one end of the junction differs from germline and may be a read error. This chain links TRBV5-1 with TRBJ2-7; TRBD1 matches at 7 bases. CDR3 length: 15 residues. Germline assignment: CDR1 SGHRS and CDR2 YFSETQ. The CDR3 spells CASSFKRGQNYEQYF. Here the CDR3 DNA reads TGTGCCAGCAGCTTCAAGAGGGGGCAAAACTACGAGCAGTACTTC.

This clonotype has ten or more counts. This sequence joins TRBV30 and TRBJ2-1; possible D gene TRBD2, 5 bases. V lost 2 bases and J 9 bases, leaving 14 bases between the germline ends. This CDR3 spans 13 amino acids. In germline, CDR1 is GTSNPN, CDR2 SVGIG (reference sequence). CDR3 sequence (DNA): TGTGCCTGGAGTCGAGGGAAGGGAATTGAGCAGTTCTTC. Its protein product is CAWSRGKGIEQFF. Full variable domain (rest looked up from reference TRBV30 and TRBJ2-1): SQTIHQWPATLVQPVGSPLSLECTVEGTSNPNLYWYRQAAGRGLQLLFYSVGIGQISSEVPQNLSASRPQDRQFILSSKKLLLSDSGFYLCAWSRGKGIEQFFGPGTRLTVL.

This clonotype occurred a few times. This chain links TRBV4-3 with TRBJ2-3, with no clear D. The length of the CDR3 is 14 residues. V gave up 1 base and J gave up 6 bases, with 11 bases separating them. Germline V gene sequence: CDR1 LGHNA, CDR2 YSLEER. As DNA, the CDR3 is TGCGCCAGCAGCCAAGGTCCCCACACGGATACGCAGTATTTT. This sequence encodes CASSQGPHTDTQYF.

J is TRBJ2-3 and V is TRBV24-1; D perhaps matches TRBD2 (6 bases). Germline V gives CDR1 KGHDR, CDR2 SFDVKD. Between the trimmed V and J ends, which lost 9 bases and 1 base, there was a span of 10 bases. The CDR3 consists of 13 residues. In nucleotides, the CDR3 is TGTGCCACCGGGGGACTCCGCACAGATACGCAGTATTTT. Protein product: CATGGLRTDTQYF.

Only a few counts were recorded for this clonotype. Written as DNA, the CDR3 is TGTGCCAGCAGCATAAGCGGGATGAACCATGAGCAGTTCTTC. Amino acid sequence: CASSISGMNHEQFF. The chain is built from TRBV7-2 and TRBJ2-1, with TRBD2 matching 7 bases. The CDR3 covers 14 residues. Germline CDR1 SGHTA, CDR2 FQGNSA. V lost 5 bases to trimming and J lost 8 bases; unmatched junction nucleotides: 9. The full variable domain, with the rest looked up from reference TRBV7-2 and TRBJ2-1, is GAGVSQSPSNKVTEKGKDVELRCDPISGHTALYWYRQSLGQGLEFLIYFQGNSAPDKSGLPSDRFSAERTGGSVSTLTIQRTQQEDSAVYLCASSISGMNHEQFFGPGTRLTVL.

In its sample, this clonotype was seen a few times. The rearrangement links TRBV11-2 to TRBJ2-1, with a possible D match to TRBD2 (6 bases). The CDR3 sequence is 14 residues long. V was trimmed by 5 bases and J by 9 bases, leaving 17 bases between them. Germline CDR1 SGHAT, CDR2 FQNNGV. The CDR3 coding sequence is TGTGCCAGCAGCAAACCCCATCTCGGGGGTGAGCAGTTCTTC. Translated, it gives CASSKPHLGGEQFF.

The table lists this clonotype with many counts. V gene TRBV5-1 combines with J gene TRBJ1-5; tentative D call: TRBD1 (5 bases). The CDR3 is 16 amino acids. Trimming cost V 0 bases and J 5 bases, with 15 bases left between them. From germline, CDR1 is SGHRS and CDR2 YFSETQ. As DNA, the CDR3 is TGCGCCAGCAGCTTGGGTGCGGGGACGCGGGATCAGCCCCAGCATTTT. Translated: CASSLGAGTRDQPQHF.

This clonotype was found a few times. CDR3 amino acids: CASSSRSLYNEQFF. CDR3 DNA: TGCGCCAGCAGCTCACGGAGTCTCTACAATGAGCAGTTCTTC. The genes are TRBV5-1 and TRBJ2-1; D remains unclear. The germline V and J ends were trimmed by 3 bases and 3 bases, with 10 bases remaining between them. The CDR3 has 14 amino acids. CDR1 is SGHRS and CDR2 is YFSETQ in the germline V gene.

The rearrangement links TRBV20-1 to TRBJ2-1; D gene ambiguous. Germline CDR1 and CDR2: DFQATT and SNEGSKA (reference sequence). The CDR3 has 11 amino acids. V was shortened by 0 bases and J by 10 bases, with 7 bases between the two germline ends. The CDR3 protein is CSAREVGEQFF. DNA of the CDR3: TGCAGTGCTAGAGAGGTAGGCGAGCAGTTCTTC.

The chain recombines TRBV5-8 with TRBJ2-3; D is perhaps TRBD1 (6 bases). The V end lost 4 bases, the J end lost 2 bases, and 11 bases lay between the germline ends. Germline V gene data show CDR1 as SGHTS and CDR2 as YDEGEE. The CDR3 is made up of 14 amino acids. Written as DNA, the CDR3 is TGTGCCAGCAGCCTCAGGACAGACACAGATACGCAGTATTTT. This encodes CASSLRTDTDTQYF.

This clonotype came up once. This chain joins TRBV4-1 and TRBJ1-3, with 7 bases lining up with TRBD1. Per the germline V gene, CDR1 is MGHRA and CDR2 is YSYEKL. J gave up 0 bases and V 0 bases, and 2 bases lay outside the gene matches. The CDR3 spans 16 residues. This CDR3 reads CASSQDRQGSGNTIYF. CDR3 sequence (DNA): TGCGCCAGCAGCCAAGATAGACAGGGCTCTGGAAACACCATATATTTT.

This clonotype was observed a handful of times. This chain joins TRBV6-1 and TRBJ2-1; a possible D gene is TRBD2 (5 bases). Germline CDR1 is MNHNS and CDR2 is SASEGT. Trimming shortened V by 5 bases and J by 5 bases, and 19 bases separated the two germline ends. The CDR3 loop spans 16 amino acids. CDR3: CASSLSGISGNNEQFF. CDR3 nucleotides: TGTGCCAGCAGTCTTTCCGGGATCAGTGGTAACAATGAGCAGTTCTTC.

V gene TRBV20-1 combines with J gene TRBJ1-1; D not certain. V was pared by 6 bases and J by 1 base, with 9 bases between. The CDR3 has 12 amino acids. Per germline, CDR1 DFQATT and CDR2 SNEGSKA (reference sequence). Written as DNA, the CDR3 is TGCAGTGCCCCCCCGGGGAACACTGAAGCTTTCTTT. Amino acid sequence: CSAPPGNTEAFF.

The chain has TRBV30 and TRBJ2-1, with 14 bases matching TRBD2. V was pared by 7 bases and J by 5 bases, with 7 bases of the junction left unmatched. In germline, CDR1 is GTSNPN, CDR2 SVGIG (reference sequence). This CDR3 region has 15 residues. The CDR3 DNA follows: TGTGCCTCCTCCGGGACTAGCGGGAGCGACAATGAGCAGTTCTTC. This encodes CASSGTSGSDNEQFF.

Comment on this clonotype: This may be a read error: a much more frequent sequence differs by one nucleotide. The chain couples TRBV3-2 to TRBJ2-7; the DNA was not used to check the table's D call, TRBD1. TRBV3-2 represents a pseudogene. The CDR3 is 14 amino acids. The CDR3, as DNA: TGTACCAGCAGCCCGGGGGTGAGGACGTGGGAGCAGTACTTC. Translation: CTSSPGVRTWEQYF.

At least ten counts were recorded for this clonotype. V gene TRBV12-3 or TRBV12-4 combines with J gene TRBJ1-5, with D unresolved. Deletions cut 3 bases from V and 3 bases from J, with 12 bases between. The CDR3 has 15 amino acids. CDR3 sequence (DNA): TGTGCCAGCAGTTTGGGTCTCGCCCCCAATCAGCCCCAGCATTTT. Protein product: CASSLGLAPNQPQHF.

The V gene is TRBV4-1, the J gene TRBJ2-1; perhaps TRBD2 as D (5 bases). The V end lost 3 bases, the J end lost 10 bases, and 10 bases lay between the germline ends. This CDR3 comprises 12 residues. Germline values: CDR1 MGHRA, CDR2 YSYEKL. CDR3 DNA: TGCGCCAGCAGCCATGCACAGCGGGAGCAGTTCTTC. Its translation: CASSHAQREQFF.

The table lists this clonotype with a few counts. V and J are TRBV5-4 and TRBJ2-1; perhaps TRBD1 as D (5 bases). This CDR3 has 13 residues. Trimming took 5 bases from V and 7 from J, leaving 13 bases between them. The V gene's germline CDR1 is SGHNT and CDR2 YYREEE (reference sequence). The CDR3 here is CASRSQGRNEQFF. In DNA form, the CDR3 reads TGTGCCAGCAGGTCCCAGGGCAGGAATGAGCAGTTCTTC.

The rearrangement links TRBV12-3 or TRBV12-4 to TRBJ1-1; D might be TRBD1 (5 bases). This CDR3 has 14 amino acids. The ends were cut back, 7 bases at V and 2 bases at J, with 14 bases in the middle. CDR3: CASILRRGNTEAFF. Here the CDR3 DNA reads TGTGCCAGCATCTTACGAAGGGGAAACACTGAAGCTTTCTTT.

The chain combines TRBV12-3 or TRBV12-4 with TRBJ2-3; unclear D gene. V was clipped by 8 bases and J by 2 bases, with 8 bases between them. The CDR3 runs 12 residues. This chain's CDR3 is CASAELTDTQYF. The DNA for the CDR3 is TGTGCCAGCGCGGAGCTCACAGATACGCAGTATTTT.

This clonotype was seen only a few times. This chain connects TRBV7-3 to TRBJ2-7; D call uncertain. Germline CDR1 and CDR2: SGHTA and FQGTGA. This CDR3 is built from 16 residues. The V end lost 5 bases, the J end lost 3 bases, and 20 bases lay between the germline ends. CDR3 in amino acids: CASSTRLRPLVYEQYF. In DNA form, the CDR3 reads TGTGCCAGCAGCACTCGCCTCCGGCCCTTAGTCTACGAGCAGTACTTC.

V is TRBV6-2 or TRBV6-3 and J is TRBJ2-1, with D unresolved. V was pared by 2 bases and J by 7 bases, with 12 bases between. The CDR3 contains 14 residues. Germline values: CDR1 MNHEY, CDR2 SVGEGT. The CDR3 nucleotides read TGTGCCAGCAGTTACGATTCTCTAAGGAATGAGCAGTTCTTC. Protein: CASSYDSLRNEQFF.

The CDR3 protein is CASSLGGRAIRQYF. The CDR3, as DNA: TGTGCCAGCAGTTTGGGGGGAAGGGCGATTCGGCAGTACTTC. The genes are TRBV28 and TRBJ2-7; a possible D gene is TRBD2 (6 bases). Deletions cut 3 bases from V and 9 bases from J, with 18 bases between. The germline V gene has CDR1 MDHEN and CDR2 SYDVKM. The CDR3 length is 14 residues.

This clonotype was seen at least ten times. The chain links TRBV11-2 to TRBJ2-7, with a possible D match to TRBD1 (6 bases). The V and J ends lost 1 base and 4 bases respectively, with 23 bases between them. The CDR3 consists of 18 residues. The germline gives CDR1 SGHAT, CDR2 FQNNGV. The CDR3 region is CASSLAATDPGQHYEQYF. In DNA form, the CDR3 reads TGTGCCAGCAGCTTAGCTGCCACTGACCCGGGACAACATTACGAGCAGTACTTC.

The table lists this clonotype with many counts. CDR3 amino acids: CASSLAGDGGTYEQYF. As DNA, the CDR3 is TGTGCCAGCAGCTTAGCCGGGGACGGGGGAACCTACGAGCAGTACTTC. This chain joins TRBV7-9 and TRBJ2-7, with a possible D match to TRBD2 (6 bases). V gave up 0 bases and J gave up 2 bases, with 14 bases separating them. The CDR3 totals 16 residues. Germline CDR1 is SEHNR and CDR2 is FQNEAQ (reference sequence).

CDR3 in amino acids: CASSYNPSYGSYGYTF. The CDR3 bases are TGTGCCAGCAGTTACAATCCCAGTTATGGGAGCTATGGCTACACCTTC. The chain recombines TRBV6-5 with TRBJ1-2; D is undetermined. Germline V lookup: CDR1 MNHEY, CDR2 SVGAGI. V shed 2 bases and J shed 4 bases, with 17 bases lying between them. This CDR3 has 16 amino acids.